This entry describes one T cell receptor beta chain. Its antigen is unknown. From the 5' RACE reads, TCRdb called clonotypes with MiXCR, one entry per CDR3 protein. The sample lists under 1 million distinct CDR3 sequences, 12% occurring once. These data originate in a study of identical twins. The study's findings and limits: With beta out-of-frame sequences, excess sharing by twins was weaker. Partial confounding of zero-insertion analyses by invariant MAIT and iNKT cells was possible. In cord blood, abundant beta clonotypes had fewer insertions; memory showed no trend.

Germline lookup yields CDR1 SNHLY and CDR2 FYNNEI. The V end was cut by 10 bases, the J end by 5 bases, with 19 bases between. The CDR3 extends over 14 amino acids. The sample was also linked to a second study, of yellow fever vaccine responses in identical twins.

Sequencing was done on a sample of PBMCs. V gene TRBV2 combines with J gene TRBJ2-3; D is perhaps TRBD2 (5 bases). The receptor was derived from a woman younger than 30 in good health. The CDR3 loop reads CATHSTEGVDTQYF. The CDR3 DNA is TGTGCCACCCATAGCACAGAGGGTGTAGATACGCAGTATTTT.